A selection of T cell receptor beta chains follows, all from one sample in a study of T cell changes during pregnancy in multiple sclerosis. Produced via immunoSEQ multiplex PCR; TCRdb's table is partial and in-frame only. The table has 95,000 to 150,000 clones, 93% seen once. Sequenced here: peripheral blood, sampled before pregnancy. These receptor sequences come from a female donor with multiple sclerosis, enrolled in a pregnancy study. Each CDR3 is given with its conserved first and last residue. Each record gives: J gene, clone size, V gene, D gene, CDR3 DNA, CDR3 protein. A D gene is named only where the DNA matches it firmly. A row's size may be missing; if present it is once, few, many or a size class.

j_gene: TRBJ1-4
abundance: .
v_gene: TRBV7-2
d_gene: .
CDR3nt: TGTGCCAGCAGCTTAGTGGGGGCCGGAGGTGAAAAACTGTTTTTT
CDR3aa: CASSLVGAGGEKLFF

j_gene: TRBJ1-6
abundance: .
v_gene: TRBV6-5
d_gene: .
CDR3nt: TGTGCCAGCACTACGACAGGCGCCAATTCACCCCTCCACTTT
CDR3aa: CASTTTGANSPLHF

j_gene: TRBJ1-4
abundance: once
v_gene: TRBV30
d_gene: .
CDR3nt: TGTGCCTGGAGACCTAGGATCCAGTCCTCTAATGAAAAACTGTTTTTT
CDR3aa: CAWRPRIQSSNEKLFF

j_gene: TRBJ2-7
abundance: .
v_gene: TRBV7-8
d_gene: TRBD2
CDR3nt: TGTGCCAGCAGCTTAGGACTAGCGGGAGCCTACGAGCAGTACTTC
CDR3aa: CASSLGLAGAYEQYF

j_gene: TRBJ1-4
abundance: .
v_gene: TRBV30
d_gene: .
CDR3nt: TGTGCCTGGAGTCCATCAGGCCCTAATGAAAAACTGTTTTTT
CDR3aa: CAWSPSGPNEKLFF

j_gene: TRBJ2-7
abundance: .
v_gene: TRBV6-1
d_gene: TRBD1
CDR3nt: TGTGCCAGCAGTGCAGGACAGGGCTCCTACGAGCAGTACTTC
CDR3aa: CASSAGQGSYEQYF

j_gene: TRBJ1-2
abundance: .
v_gene: TRBV9
d_gene: .
CDR3nt: TGTGCCAGCAGCGTAGTTCAGGGGATCGGCTACACCTTC
CDR3aa: CASSVVQGIGYTF

j_gene: TRBJ2-3
abundance: .
v_gene: TRBV7-9
d_gene: .
CDR3nt: TGTGCCAGCAGCGGTCGGGACTTTATCACAGATACGCAGTATTTT
CDR3aa: CASSGRDFITDTQYF

j_gene: TRBJ2-1
abundance: .
v_gene: TRBV19
d_gene: TRBD2
CDR3nt: TGTGCCAGTAGCCGGACTAGCGGGAGGGCCGGTAATGAGCAGTTCTTC
CDR3aa: CASSRTSGRAGNEQFF

j_gene: TRBJ2-7
abundance: .
v_gene: TRBV7-2
d_gene: TRBD2
CDR3nt: TGTGCCAGCAGCCCGGGACTAGCGGGAGCCAACGAGCAGTACTTC
CDR3aa: CASSPGLAGANEQYF

j_gene: TRBJ1-3
abundance: once
v_gene: TRBV7-8
d_gene: .
CDR3nt: TGTGCCAGCCACGAAGGGAGCTCTGGAAACACCATATATTTT
CDR3aa: CASHEGSSGNTIYF

j_gene: TRBJ1-2
abundance: .
v_gene: TRBV5-1
d_gene: .
CDR3nt: TGCGCCAGCACCCTAGGTGGGGCCGGCCGCTATGGCTACACCTTC
CDR3aa: CASTLGGAGRYGYTF

j_gene: TRBJ1-4
abundance: .
v_gene: TRBV28
d_gene: .
CDR3nt: TGTGCCAGCAGTTTACAAGGTGGCGCAGGGCAGGAAAAACTGTTTTTT
CDR3aa: CASSLQGGAGQEKLFF

j_gene: TRBJ1-3
abundance: .
v_gene: TRBV6-6
d_gene: .
CDR3nt: TGTGCCAGCAGTTACGGGAGCTCTGGAAACACCATATATTTT
CDR3aa: CASSYGSSGNTIYF

j_gene: TRBJ2-3
abundance: .
v_gene: TRBV5-4
d_gene: TRBD2
CDR3nt: TGTGCCAGCAGCTTGGGGCGGGAGAGCACAGATACGCAGTATTTT
CDR3aa: CASSLGRESTDTQYF

j_gene: TRBJ1-3
abundance: .
v_gene: TRBV9
d_gene: .
CDR3nt: TGTGCCAGCAGCGGGGGGGGGCAGAGAAGCACCATATATTTT
CDR3aa: CASSGGGQRSTIYF

j_gene: TRBJ1-1
abundance: .
v_gene: TRBV6-5
d_gene: .
CDR3nt: TGTGCCAGCAGTTACTCTCCGGGGAACACTGAAGCTTTCTTT
CDR3aa: CASSYSPGNTEAFF

j_gene: TRBJ1-1
abundance: .
v_gene: TRBV5-1
d_gene: .
CDR3nt: TGCGCCAGCAGCTTGGAGAAGGCGGGGCCTCCTGGGGCTGAAGCTTTCTTT
CDR3aa: CASSLEKAGPPGAEAFF

j_gene: TRBJ2-5
abundance: .
v_gene: TRBV7-7
d_gene: TRBD2
CDR3nt: TGTGCCAGCAGCTTAGCCGGCGGACTAGGAGAGACCCAGTACTTC
CDR3aa: CASSLAGGLGETQYF

j_gene: TRBJ2-7
abundance: few
v_gene: TRBV11-2
d_gene: TRBD2
CDR3nt: TGTGCCAGCAGCGAGACTAGCGGGGGGTTCGGGCGGCAGTACTTC
CDR3aa: CASSETSGGFGRQYF

j_gene: TRBJ1-1
abundance: .
v_gene: TRBV6-5
d_gene: .
CDR3nt: TGTGCCAGCAGTTCGGGGAACACTGAAGCTTTCTTT
CDR3aa: CASSSGNTEAFF

j_gene: TRBJ1-1
abundance: .
v_gene: TRBV11-1
d_gene: TRBD1
CDR3nt: TGTGCCAGCAGCTTAGGACAGGGGGCAATGGGCACTGAAGCTTTCTTT
CDR3aa: CASSLGQGAMGTEAFF

j_gene: TRBJ2-3
abundance: .
v_gene: TRBV4-1
d_gene: .
CDR3nt: TGCGCCAGCAGCGAGGGTCAGGCTCGCACAGATACGCAGTATTTT
CDR3aa: CASSEGQARTDTQYF

j_gene: TRBJ1-1
abundance: .
v_gene: TRBV15
d_gene: TRBD1
CDR3nt: TGTGCCACCAGCAGGGCAGGGGGGACTGAAGCTTTCTTT
CDR3aa: CATSRAGGTEAFF

j_gene: TRBJ2-1
abundance: .
v_gene: TRBV30
d_gene: TRBD2
CDR3nt: TGTGCCTGGACCTCTAGCGGTGAGCAGTTCTTC
CDR3aa: CAWTSSGEQFF

j_gene: TRBJ2-7
abundance: once
v_gene: TRBV5-1
d_gene: .
CDR3nt: TGCGCCAGCAGCTTGGAGGGGGGGCACGAGCAGTACTTC
CDR3aa: CASSLEGGHEQYF

j_gene: TRBJ2-1
abundance: .
v_gene: TRBV19
d_gene: .
CDR3nt: TGTGCCAGTAGTCTTCACCAGTTGGGGAGCTCCTACAATGAGCAGTTCTTC
CDR3aa: CASSLHQLGSSYNEQFF

j_gene: TRBJ1-1
abundance: .
v_gene: TRBV7-9
d_gene: .
CDR3nt: TGTGCCAGCAGCCCACAGGGCTTTGAAGCTTTCTTT
CDR3aa: CASSPQGFEAFF

j_gene: TRBJ2-2
abundance: .
v_gene: TRBV19
d_gene: TRBD2
CDR3nt: TGTGCCAGTAGGTTACTAGCGGCAGCGAACACCGGGGAGCTGTTTTTT
CDR3aa: CASRLLAAANTGELFF

j_gene: TRBJ1-2
abundance: .
v_gene: TRBV6-5
d_gene: TRBD1
CDR3nt: TGTGCCAGCAGTTACCGGACAGGGGGGGATGGCTACACCTTC
CDR3aa: CASSYRTGGDGYTF

j_gene: TRBJ2-3
abundance: .
v_gene: TRBV9
d_gene: .
CDR3nt: TGTGCCAGCAGCGTAGGGGGGGGCTACACAGATACGCAGTATTTT
CDR3aa: CASSVGGGYTDTQYF

j_gene: TRBJ1-3
abundance: .
v_gene: TRBV4-1
d_gene: .
CDR3nt: TGCGCCAGCAGCGATTCCACCGGGGGAGGAAACACCATATATTTT
CDR3aa: CASSDSTGGGNTIYF

j_gene: TRBJ1-2
abundance: .
v_gene: TRBV10-2
d_gene: TRBD1
CDR3nt: TGCGCCAGCGGGACAGATTTGAACTATGGCTACACCTTC
CDR3aa: CASGTDLNYGYTF

j_gene: TRBJ1-2
abundance: .
v_gene: TRBV6-1
d_gene: .
CDR3nt: TGTGCCAGCAGTATTGAAGGACAGAACTATGGCTACACCTTC
CDR3aa: CASSIEGQNYGYTF

j_gene: TRBJ1-3
abundance: .
v_gene: TRBV9
d_gene: .
CDR3nt: TGTGCCAGCAGCGAAGGGACTCACTCTGGAAACACCATATATTTT
CDR3aa: CASSEGTHSGNTIYF

j_gene: TRBJ1-3
abundance: .
v_gene: TRBV9
d_gene: .
CDR3nt: TGTGCCAGCAGCACCTCCCGAGGGGGAGATGGAAACACCATATATTTT
CDR3aa: CASSTSRGGDGNTIYF

j_gene: TRBJ2-7
abundance: .
v_gene: TRBV5-4
d_gene: TRBD2
CDR3nt: TGTGCCAGCAGCCGGCGACTAGCGGGGAACTACGAGCAGTACTTC
CDR3aa: CASSRRLAGNYEQYF

j_gene: TRBJ2-7
abundance: .
v_gene: TRBV30
d_gene: TRBD1
CDR3nt: TGTGCCTGGACCGCGGACAGGGACGAGCAGTACTTC
CDR3aa: CAWTADRDEQYF

j_gene: TRBJ2-1
abundance: .
v_gene: TRBV5-1
d_gene: TRBD1
CDR3nt: TGCGCCAGCAGCTTACAGGGGGACTCCTACAATGAGCAGTTCTTC
CDR3aa: CASSLQGDSYNEQFF

j_gene: TRBJ1-2
abundance: .
v_gene: TRBV7-3
d_gene: .
CDR3nt: TGTGCCAGCAGCCTGCAGGAAAACTATGGCTACACCTTC
CDR3aa: CASSLQENYGYTF

j_gene: TRBJ2-5
abundance: .
v_gene: TRBV27
d_gene: .
CDR3nt: TGTGCCAGCAGTCCCCAACTGCAGGTTATCCAAGAGACCCAGTACTTC
CDR3aa: CASSPQLQVIQETQYF

j_gene: TRBJ1-5
abundance: .
v_gene: TRBV7-8
d_gene: TRBD1
CDR3nt: TGTGCCAGCAGCTCCGGGACAGGGGTTCGCCTACGCAATCAGCCCCAGCATTTT
CDR3aa: CASSSGTGVRLRNQPQHF